This T cell receptor beta chain was recorded in a study of T cells in Graves' hyperthyroidism and ophthalmopathy. The definition of stable Graves' hyperthyroidism was no ophthalmopathy progression within 18 months. The patients, who ranged from 18 to 65 in age, presented with newly diagnosed hyperthyroidism lasting under 2 months. Germline loops: CDR1 LNHDA, CDR2 SQIVND (reference sequence). V shed 9 bases, J shed 3 bases, and the junction held 8 bases outside the gene matches. This CDR3 spans 15 amino acids. Template material for amplifying TCR beta CDR3 regions consisted of RNA transcripts. Using the HTBI primer set, a first-round RT-PCR was run on the TCR CDR3. TCRdb re-called the multiplex PCR reads with MiXCR, one entry per CDR3 protein. The repertoire holds about 400,000 distinct CDR3 sequences, with around 14% as singletons. This clonotype was picked up a small number of times.

The specimen sequenced was blood. This clonotype was sampled from a woman aged 18-30 years with Graves' hyperthyroidism. The chain is built from TRBV19 and TRBJ2-2, with 9 bases matching TRBD2. The CDR3 sequence: CASRVAGGYTGELFF. Written as DNA, the CDR3 is TGTGCCAGCCGCGTGGCGGGAGGGTACACCGGGGAGCTGTTTTTT.